The 11 T cell receptor beta chains below all came from one sample that was sequenced in a study of neurological immune-mediated disorders. One entry per CDR3 protein results from TCRdb running MiXCR on the 5' RACE reads. The data contain about 95,000 distinct CDR3 sequences, approximately 3.3% of them singletons. Source material: PBMCs. The receptors originated from a woman aged 18-29 years with multiple sclerosis.

Ten or more counts support this clonotype. This chain uses TRBV6-2 or TRBV6-3 with TRBJ2-7; the D is unclear. Germline loops: CDR1 MNHEY, CDR2 SVGEGT. The CDR3 is 14 amino acids. V lost 2 bases and J 0 bases, leaving 8 bases between the germline ends. The CDR3 reads CASSYPLSSYEQYF. In DNA form, the CDR3 reads TGTGCCAGCAGTTACCCACTCAGCTCCTACGAGCAGTACTTC.

This clonotype has a count of ten or more. V gene TRBV20-1 combines with J gene TRBJ2-7, with 10 bases identical to TRBD2. J was trimmed by 4 bases and V by 2 bases; bases with no gene match: 5. This CDR3 spans 14 amino acids. Germline CDR1 is DFQATT and CDR2 is SNEGSKA (reference sequence). The CDR3 loop is CSARKAGGPYEQYF. CDR3 in DNA: TGCAGTGCTAGAAAAGCGGGGGGGCCGTACGAGCAGTACTTC.

This clonotype was recorded many times. The chain has TRBV10-3 and TRBJ2-7; 7 bases line up with TRBD1. The CDR3 has 13 amino acids. Trimming removed 3 bases from V and 6 bases from J; junction bases left unmatched: 5. Germline lookup yields CDR1 ENHRY and CDR2 SYGVKD. The CDR3 protein is CAISDPTGVEQYF. In nucleotides, the CDR3 is TGTGCCATCAGTGACCCTACAGGGGTCGAGCAGTACTTC.

This clonotype appeared many times. The gene calls are TRBV20-1 and TRBJ2-3; 11 nucleotides agree with TRBD1. J lost 4 bases, V lost 6 bases, and 6 bases had no gene match. The length of the CDR3 is 14 residues. CDR1 and CDR2 from the germline V gene are DFQATT and SNEGSKA (reference sequence). Here the CDR3 reads CSASPGQGADTQYF. The CDR3 DNA sequence: TGCAGTGCCTCTCCGGGACAGGGGGCAGATACGCAGTATTTT.

There are many counts of this clonotype. The chain joins TRBV20-1 to TRBJ1-1; D is perhaps TRBD1 (5 bases). There are 13 residues in the CDR3. Germline CDR1 is DFQATT and CDR2 is SNEGSKA (reference sequence). The V gene lost 7 bases and the J gene lost 6 bases, with 18 bases spanning the gap. The CDR3 bases are TGCAGTGATATGCAGTCCCAAGGGGCTGAAGCTTTCTTT. Amino acid sequence: CSDMQSQGAEAFF.

This clonotype was picked up many times. The V gene is TRBV11-2, the J gene TRBJ1-2, with 9 positions matching TRBD1. Unmatched junction bases numbered 4, after V lost 5 bases and J lost 6 bases. The CDR3 has 13 residues. Germline assignment: CDR1 SGHAT and CDR2 FQNNGV. CDR3 region: CASSLTGGNGYTF. The DNA of the CDR3 is TGTGCCAGCAGCCTTACAGGGGGCAATGGCTACACCTTC.

This clonotype came up a few times. The chain uses TRBV20-1 and TRBJ2-7, with D uncertain. There are 11 residues in the CDR3. CDR1 is DFQATT, CDR2 SNEGSKA, per germline (reference sequence). V was cut by 0 bases and J by 7 bases, with 7 bases left in between. The CDR3 sequence is CSARDMKEQYF. In nucleotides, the CDR3 is TGCAGTGCTAGAGATATGAAAGAGCAGTACTTC.

In this sample, this clonotype turned up a few times. The genes are TRBV15 and TRBJ1-6; a weak D match, TRBD1 (5 bases). Trimming pared 1 base from V and 10 bases from J, leaving 14 bases between. This CDR3 contains 15 residues. Germline-derived CDR1 and CDR2 are LNHNV and YYDKDF (reference sequence). DNA of the CDR3: TGTGCCACCAGCAGAGTAGGGCAGGGAGCATCACCCCTCCACTTT. The encoded protein is CATSRVGQGASPLHF.

Concerning this clonotype itself: A much larger clone is a single base away; this may be a read error. The gene calls are TRBV3-1 and TRBJ1-2; the D gene is possibly TRBD1 (5 bases). Trimming pared 1 base from V and 4 bases from J, leaving 16 bases between. The CDR3 covers 16 residues. Germline-derived CDR1 and CDR2 are LGHDT and YNNKEL (reference sequence). The DNA for the CDR3 is TGTGCCAGCAGCCAAGTATCATCGCAGGGTCTCTATGGCTACACCTTC. It codes for CASSQVSSQGLYGYTF.

This clonotype appeared many times. The chain recombines TRBV12-3 or TRBV12-4 with TRBJ1-5; 10 bases agree with TRBD1. The CDR3 is 15 residues long. V lost 6 bases, J lost 1 base, and 3 bases stayed unmatched. As DNA, the CDR3 is TGTGCCAGCAGCACGGGACAGGGGAGCAATCAGCCCCAGCATTTT. This codes for CASSTGQGSNQPQHF.

This clonotype was seen many times. This chain uses TRBV18 with TRBJ2-1, with D uncertain. This CDR3 comprises 13 residues. The germline CDR1 and CDR2 sequences are KGHSH and LQKENI. Trimming left V 0 bases short and J 2 bases short, with 2 bases between. CDR3 sequence: CASSPPTYNEQFF. CDR3 DNA sequence: TGTGCCAGCTCACCACCGACCTACAATGAGCAGTTCTTC.